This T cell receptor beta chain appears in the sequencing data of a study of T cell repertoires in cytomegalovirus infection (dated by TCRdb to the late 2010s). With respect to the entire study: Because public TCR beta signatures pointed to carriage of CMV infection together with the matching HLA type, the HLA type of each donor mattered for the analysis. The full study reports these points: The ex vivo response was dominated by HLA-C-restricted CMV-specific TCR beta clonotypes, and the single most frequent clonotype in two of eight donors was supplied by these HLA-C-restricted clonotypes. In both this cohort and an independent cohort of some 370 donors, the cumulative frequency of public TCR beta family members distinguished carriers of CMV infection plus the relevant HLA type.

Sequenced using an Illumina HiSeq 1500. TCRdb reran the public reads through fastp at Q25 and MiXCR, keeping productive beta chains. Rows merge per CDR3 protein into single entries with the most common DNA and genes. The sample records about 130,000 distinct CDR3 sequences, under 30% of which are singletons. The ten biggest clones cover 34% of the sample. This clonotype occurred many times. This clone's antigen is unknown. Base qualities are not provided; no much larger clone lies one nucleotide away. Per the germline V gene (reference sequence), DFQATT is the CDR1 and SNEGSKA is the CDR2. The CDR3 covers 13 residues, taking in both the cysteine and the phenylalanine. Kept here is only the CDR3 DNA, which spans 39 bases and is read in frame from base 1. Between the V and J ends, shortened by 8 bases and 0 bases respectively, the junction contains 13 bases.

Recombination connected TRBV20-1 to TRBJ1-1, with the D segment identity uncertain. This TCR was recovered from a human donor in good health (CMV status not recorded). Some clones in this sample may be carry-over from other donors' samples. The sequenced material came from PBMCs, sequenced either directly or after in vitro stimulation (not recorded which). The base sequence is TGCAGTACCCGCGGGCAGATGAACACTGAAGCTTTCTTT. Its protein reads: CSTRGQMNTEAFF.